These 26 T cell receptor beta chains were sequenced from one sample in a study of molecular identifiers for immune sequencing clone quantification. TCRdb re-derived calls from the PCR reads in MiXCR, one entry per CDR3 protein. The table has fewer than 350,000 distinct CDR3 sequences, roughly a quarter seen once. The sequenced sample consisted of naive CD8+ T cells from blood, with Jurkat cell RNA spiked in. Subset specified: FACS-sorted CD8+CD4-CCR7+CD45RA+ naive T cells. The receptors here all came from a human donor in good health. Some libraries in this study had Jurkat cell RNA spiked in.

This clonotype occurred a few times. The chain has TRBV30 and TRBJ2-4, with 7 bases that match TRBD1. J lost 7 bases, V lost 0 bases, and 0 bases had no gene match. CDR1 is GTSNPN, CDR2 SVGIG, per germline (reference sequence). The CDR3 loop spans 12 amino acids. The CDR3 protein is CAWSVQGNIQYF. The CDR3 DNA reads TGTGCCTGGAGTGTACAGGGGAACATTCAGTACTTC.

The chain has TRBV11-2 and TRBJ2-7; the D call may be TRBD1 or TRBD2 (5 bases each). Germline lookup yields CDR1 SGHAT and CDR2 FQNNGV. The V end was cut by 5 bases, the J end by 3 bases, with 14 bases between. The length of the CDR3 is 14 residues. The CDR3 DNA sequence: TGTGCCAGCAGCCATGGGGGAGCCGACTACGAGCAGTACTTC. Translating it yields CASSHGGADYEQYF.

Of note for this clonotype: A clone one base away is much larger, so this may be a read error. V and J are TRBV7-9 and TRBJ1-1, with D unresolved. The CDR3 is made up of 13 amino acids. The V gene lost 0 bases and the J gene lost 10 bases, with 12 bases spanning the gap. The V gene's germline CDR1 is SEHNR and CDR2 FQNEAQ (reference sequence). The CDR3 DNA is TGTGCCAGCAGCTTAGCGGGTAGGGTTGTAGCTTTCTTT. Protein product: CASSLAGRVVAFF. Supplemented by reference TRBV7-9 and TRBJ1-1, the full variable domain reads DTGVSQNPRHKITKRGQNVTFRCDPISEHNRLYWYRQTLGQGPEFLTYFQNEAQLEKSRLLSDRFSAERPKGSFSTLEIQRTEQGDSAMYLCASSLAGRVVAFFGQGTRLTVV.

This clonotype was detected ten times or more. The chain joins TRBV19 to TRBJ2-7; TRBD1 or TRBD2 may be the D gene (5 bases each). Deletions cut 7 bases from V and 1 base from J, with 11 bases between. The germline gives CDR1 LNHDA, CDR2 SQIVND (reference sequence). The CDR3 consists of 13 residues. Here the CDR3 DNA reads TGTGCCAGTATGGGACCCCGGTCCTACGAGCAGTACTTC. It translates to CASMGPRSYEQYF.

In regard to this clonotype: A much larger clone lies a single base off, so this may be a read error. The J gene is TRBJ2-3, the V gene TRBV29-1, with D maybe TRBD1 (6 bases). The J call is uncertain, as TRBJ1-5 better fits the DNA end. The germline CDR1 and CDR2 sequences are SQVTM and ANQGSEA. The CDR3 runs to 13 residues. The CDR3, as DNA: TGCAGCGCCGACAGGCCTAGCACAGATACGCAGCATTTT. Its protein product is CSADRPSTDTQHF.

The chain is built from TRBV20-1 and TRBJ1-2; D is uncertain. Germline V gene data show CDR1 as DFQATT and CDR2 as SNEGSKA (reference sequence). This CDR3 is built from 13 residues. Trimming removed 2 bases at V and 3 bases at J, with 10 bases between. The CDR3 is CSARMTSDYGYTF. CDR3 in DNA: TGCAGTGCTAGAATGACATCTGACTATGGCTACACCTTC.

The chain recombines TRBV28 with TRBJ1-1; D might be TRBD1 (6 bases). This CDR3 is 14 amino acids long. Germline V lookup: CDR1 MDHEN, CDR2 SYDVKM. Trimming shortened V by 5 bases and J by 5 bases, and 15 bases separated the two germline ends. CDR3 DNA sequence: TGTGCCAGCAGTCGAACCGGGACATGGACTGAAGCTTTCTTT. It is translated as CASSRTGTWTEAFF.

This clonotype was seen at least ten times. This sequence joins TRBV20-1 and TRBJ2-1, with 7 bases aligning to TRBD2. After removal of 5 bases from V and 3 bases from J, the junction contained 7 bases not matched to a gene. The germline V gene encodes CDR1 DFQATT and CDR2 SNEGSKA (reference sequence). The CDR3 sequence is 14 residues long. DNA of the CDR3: TGCAGTGCTGCCCGCGGGAGACGCTACAATGAGCAGTTCTTC. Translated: CSAARGRRYNEQFF.

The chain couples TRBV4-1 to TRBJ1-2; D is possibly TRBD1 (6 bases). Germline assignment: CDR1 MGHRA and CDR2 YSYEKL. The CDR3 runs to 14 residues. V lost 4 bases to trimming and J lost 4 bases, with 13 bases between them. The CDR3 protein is CASSLVQGGYGYTF. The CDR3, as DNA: TGCGCCAGCAGCCTAGTACAGGGAGGCTATGGCTACACCTTC.

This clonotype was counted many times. The CDR3 reads CASSKDRLNEKLFF. In DNA, the CDR3 is TGTGCCAGCAGCAAGGACCGGCTAAATGAAAAACTGTTTTTT. V and J are TRBV5-6 and TRBJ1-4; D remains unclear. CDR1 and CDR2 from the germline V gene are SGHDT and YYEEEE. The CDR3 has 14 residues. V was shortened by 4 bases and J by 5 bases, with 12 bases between the two germline ends.

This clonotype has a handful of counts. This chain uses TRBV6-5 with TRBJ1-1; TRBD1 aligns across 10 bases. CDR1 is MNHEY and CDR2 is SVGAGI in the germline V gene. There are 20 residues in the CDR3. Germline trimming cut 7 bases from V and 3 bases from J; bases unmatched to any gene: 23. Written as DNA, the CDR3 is TGTGCCAGCACACGGTTATCGAGCGGGACAGGGGCCCCCTGGTACACTGAAGCTTTCTTT. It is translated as CASTRLSSGTGAPWYTEAFF.

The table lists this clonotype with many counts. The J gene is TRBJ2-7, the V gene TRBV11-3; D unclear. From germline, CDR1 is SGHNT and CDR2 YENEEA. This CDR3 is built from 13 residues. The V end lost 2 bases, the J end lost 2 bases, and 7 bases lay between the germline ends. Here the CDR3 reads CASSLTETYEQYF. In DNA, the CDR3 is TGTGCCAGCAGCTTAACAGAAACCTACGAGCAGTACTTC.

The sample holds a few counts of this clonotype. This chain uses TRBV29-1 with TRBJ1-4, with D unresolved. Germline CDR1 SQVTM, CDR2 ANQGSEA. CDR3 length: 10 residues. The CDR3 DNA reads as TGCAGGTACCCGGCCAGTGGACTGTTTTTT. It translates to CRYPASGLFF. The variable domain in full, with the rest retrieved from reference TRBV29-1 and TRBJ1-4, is SAVISQKPSRDICQRGTSLTIQCQVDSQVTMMFWYRQQPGQSLTLIATANQGSEATYESGFVIDKFPISRPNLTFSTLTVSNMSPEDSSIYLCRYPASGLFFGSGTQLSVL.

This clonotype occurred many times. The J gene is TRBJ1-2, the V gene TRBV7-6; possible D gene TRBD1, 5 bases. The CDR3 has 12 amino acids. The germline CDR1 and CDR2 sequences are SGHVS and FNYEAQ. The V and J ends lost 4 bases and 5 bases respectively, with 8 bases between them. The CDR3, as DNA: TGTGCCAGCAGCTCCGGGGGGTATGGCTACACCTTC. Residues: CASSSGGYGYTF.

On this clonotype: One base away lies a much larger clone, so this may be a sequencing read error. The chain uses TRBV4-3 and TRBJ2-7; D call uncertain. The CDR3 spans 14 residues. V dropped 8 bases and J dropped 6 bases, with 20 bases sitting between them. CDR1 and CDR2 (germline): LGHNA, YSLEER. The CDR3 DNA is TGCGCCAGCGGCCCGGCTAGAGACGGGTTCGAGCAGTACTTC. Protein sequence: CASGPARDGFEQYF.

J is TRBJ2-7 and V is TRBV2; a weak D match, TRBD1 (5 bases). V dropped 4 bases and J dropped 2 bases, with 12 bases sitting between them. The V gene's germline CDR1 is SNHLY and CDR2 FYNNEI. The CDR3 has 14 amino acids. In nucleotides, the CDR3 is TGTGCCAGCAGTGTGAAGGGGCTGCCCTACGAGCAGTACTTC. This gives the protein CASSVKGLPYEQYF.

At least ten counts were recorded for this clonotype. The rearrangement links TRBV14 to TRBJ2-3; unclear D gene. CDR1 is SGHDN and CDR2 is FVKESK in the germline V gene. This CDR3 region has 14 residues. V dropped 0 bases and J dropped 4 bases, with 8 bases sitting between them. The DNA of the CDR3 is TGTGCCAGCAGCCAAGATTGGACGGCAGATACGCAGTATTTT. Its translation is CASSQDWTADTQYF.

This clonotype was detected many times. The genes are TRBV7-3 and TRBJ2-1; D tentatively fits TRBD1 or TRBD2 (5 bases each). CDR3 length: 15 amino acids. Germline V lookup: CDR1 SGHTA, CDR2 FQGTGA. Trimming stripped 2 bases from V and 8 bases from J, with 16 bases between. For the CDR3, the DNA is TGTGCCAGCAGCTTAGGGGGAGCCAGCATTGATGAGCAGTTCTTC. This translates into CASSLGGASIDEQFF.

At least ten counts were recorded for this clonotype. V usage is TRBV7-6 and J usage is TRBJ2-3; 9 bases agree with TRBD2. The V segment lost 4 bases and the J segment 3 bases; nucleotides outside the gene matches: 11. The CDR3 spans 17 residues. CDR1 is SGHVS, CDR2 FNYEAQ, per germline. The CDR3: CASSSLAGGGVTDTQYF. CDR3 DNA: TGTGCCAGCAGCTCTCTAGCCGGCGGGGGGGTAACAGATACGCAGTATTTT.

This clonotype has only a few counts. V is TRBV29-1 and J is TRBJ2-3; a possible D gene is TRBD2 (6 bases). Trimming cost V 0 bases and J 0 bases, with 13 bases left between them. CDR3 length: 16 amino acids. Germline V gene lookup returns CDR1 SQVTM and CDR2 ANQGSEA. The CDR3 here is CSVEEGRRGSTDTQYF. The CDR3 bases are TGCAGCGTTGAAGAAGGGAGGCGGGGAAGCACAGATACGCAGTATTTT.

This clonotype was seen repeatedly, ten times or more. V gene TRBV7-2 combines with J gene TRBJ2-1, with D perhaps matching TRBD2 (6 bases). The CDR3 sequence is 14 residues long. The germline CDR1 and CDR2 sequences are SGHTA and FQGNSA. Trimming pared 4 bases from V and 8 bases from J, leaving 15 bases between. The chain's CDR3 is CASSWTTIMDEQFF. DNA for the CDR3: TGTGCCAGCAGCTGGACTACCATCATGGATGAGCAGTTCTTC.

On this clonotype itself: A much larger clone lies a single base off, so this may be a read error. CDR3 DNA sequence: TGCGCCAGCAGCTCGGATGCCAGCAGCACAGATACGCAGTATTTT. Translated: CASSSDASSTDTQYF. This rearrangement joins TRBV5-1 to TRBJ2-3; D gene uncertain. The germline V and J ends were trimmed by 3 bases and 0 bases, with 11 bases remaining between them. The CDR3 runs to 15 residues. The germline gives CDR1 SGHRS, CDR2 YFSETQ.

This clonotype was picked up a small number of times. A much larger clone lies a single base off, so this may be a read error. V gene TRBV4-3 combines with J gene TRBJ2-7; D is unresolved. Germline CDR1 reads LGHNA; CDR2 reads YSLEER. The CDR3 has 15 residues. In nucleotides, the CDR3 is TGCGCCAGCAGCCAAGAGGCAAAGGTCGGGTACGAGCGGTACTTC. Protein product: CASSQEAKVGYERYF.

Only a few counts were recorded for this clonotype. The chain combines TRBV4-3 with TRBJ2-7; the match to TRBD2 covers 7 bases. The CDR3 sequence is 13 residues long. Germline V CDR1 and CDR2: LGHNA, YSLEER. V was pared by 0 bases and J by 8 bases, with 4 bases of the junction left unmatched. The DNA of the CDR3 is TGCGCCAGCAGCCAAGAGGAAAGCGGGAAGCAGTACTTC. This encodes CASSQEESGKQYF.

The CDR3 here is CASSSLAGVGTGELFF. Here the CDR3 DNA reads TGTGCCAGCAGCTCGTTAGCGGGAGTTGGCACCGGGGAGCTGTTTTTT. The rearrangement links TRBV7-6 to TRBJ2-2; 9 positions agree with TRBD2. The CDR3 totals 16 residues. The V segment lost 4 bases and the J segment 4 bases; nucleotides outside the gene matches: 7. Germline values: CDR1 SGHVS, CDR2 FNYEAQ. Using reference TRBV7-6 and TRBJ2-2 for the parts outside the CDR3, the full variable domain is GAGVSQSPRYKVTKRGQDVALRCDPISGHVSLYWYRQALGQGPEFLTYFNYEAQQDKSGLPNDRFSAERPEGSISTLTIQRTEQRDSAMYRCASSSLAGVGTGELFFGEGSRLTVL.

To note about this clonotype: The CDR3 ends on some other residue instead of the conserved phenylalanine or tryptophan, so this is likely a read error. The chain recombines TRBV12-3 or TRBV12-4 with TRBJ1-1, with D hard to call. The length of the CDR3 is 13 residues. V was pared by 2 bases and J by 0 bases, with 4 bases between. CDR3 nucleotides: TGTGCCAGCAGTTTAAGAATGAACACTGAAGCTTTCATT. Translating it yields CASSLRMNTEAFI.